The 14 T cell receptor beta chains below were found in one sample sequenced in a study of blood T cell repertoires in COVID-19. The assay was immunoSEQ multiplex PCR, and TCRdb's table has in-frame clones only and misses some. The sample lists about 190,000 clones, around 85% occurring once. The material sequenced was peripheral blood. The receptors were gathered from a man in his forties or fifties who had recovered from COVID-19.

The V call is TRBV5-1, the J call TRBJ2-1; a possible D gene is TRBD1 (6 bases). CDR1 and CDR2 from the germline V gene are SGHRS and YFSETQ. Trimming took 2 bases from V and 0 from J, leaving 12 bases between them. CDR3 length equals 16 residues. The CDR3 loop is CASSLNRVSSYNEQFF. The CDR3 bases are TGCGCCAGCAGCTTAAACAGGGTAAGCTCCTACAATGAGCAGTTCTTC.

This sequence joins TRBV29-1 and TRBJ1-1, with TRBD1 identical over 11 bases. The CDR3 has 13 residues. The junction had 5 bases not matched to a gene; V was cut back by 7 bases and J by 4 bases. Germline V gene data show CDR1 as SQVTM and CDR2 as ANQGSEA. For the CDR3, the DNA is TGCAGCGCACGGGACAGGGGGATCACTGAAGCTTTCTTT. Translating gives CSARDRGITEAFF.

This sequence joins TRBV30 and TRBJ2-2; 12 nucleotides align to TRBD2. From germline, CDR1 is GTSNPN and CDR2 SVGIG (reference sequence). This CDR3 is 16 amino acids long. The V segment lost 2 bases and the J segment 6 bases; nucleotides outside the gene matches: 7. The chain's CDR3 is CAWSPVLAGGPGELFF. CDR3 nucleotide sequence: TGTGCCTGGAGTCCAGTCCTAGCGGGAGGGCCCGGGGAGCTGTTTTTT. The full variable domain, its missing parts supplied by reference TRBV30 and TRBJ2-2, is SQTIHQWPATLVQPVGSPLSLECTVEGTSNPNLYWYRQAAGRGLQLLFYSVGIGQISSEVPQNLSASRPQDRQFILSSKKLLLSDSGFYLCAWSPVLAGGPGELFFGEGSRLTVL.

The rearrangement links TRBV28 to TRBJ1-1, with D hard to call. The CDR3 runs to 16 residues. From germline, CDR1 is MDHEN and CDR2 SYDVKM. V was cut by 5 bases and J by 2 bases, with 18 bases left in between. CDR3 amino acids: CASSPQAGFGNTEAFF. The CDR3 DNA follows: TGTGCCAGCAGTCCACAAGCGGGGTTCGGAAACACTGAAGCTTTCTTT.

V usage is TRBV5-4 and J usage is TRBJ1-2; 7 nucleotides agree with TRBD1. Per germline, CDR1 SGHNT and CDR2 YYREEE (reference sequence). The CDR3 runs 13 residues. V trimming: 4 bases; J trimming: 10 bases; junction bases outside the gene matches: 10. The CDR3 sequence: CASSHRDRSIYTF. The DNA of the CDR3 is TGTGCCAGCAGCCATAGGGACAGATCGATCTACACCTTC. The full variable domain, in which reference TRBV5-4 and TRBJ1-2 provide the parts outside the CDR3, is ETGVTQSPTHLIKTRGQQVTLRCSSQSGHNTVSWYQQALGQGPQFIFQYYREEENGRGNFPPRFSGLQFPNYSSELNVNALELDDSALYLCASSHRDRSIYTFGSGTRLTVV.

J is TRBJ1-1 and V is TRBV5-1; TRBD1 might be the D (5 bases). CDR3 length: 14 amino acids. V was clipped by 0 bases and J by 10 bases, with 16 bases between them. Germline V gene sequence: CDR1 SGHRS, CDR2 YFSETQ. CDR3 region: CASSLESGGRVAFF. DNA for the CDR3: TGCGCCAGCAGCTTGGAGTCGGGGGGAAGGGTAGCTTTCTTT.

The chain employs TRBV10-3 and TRBJ2-3; D is ambiguous. Per the germline V gene, CDR1 is ENHRY and CDR2 is SYGVKD. The length of the CDR3 is 11 residues. With 3 bases removed from V and 8 bases from J, the gap between germline ends came to 6 bases. CDR3 protein: CAISDFPTQYF. The CDR3 nucleotides are TGTGCCATCAGTGACTTCCCTACGCAGTATTTT.

This clone was picked up a small number of times. The gene calls are TRBV5-4 and TRBJ2-6, with 10 positions matching TRBD1. This CDR3 spans 16 amino acids. V lost 4 bases and J lost 0; bases outside the gene matches: 1. Germline V CDR1 and CDR2: SGHNT, YYREEE (reference sequence). CDR3 bases: TGTGCCAGCAGCCGGACAGGGGGCTCTGGGGCCAACGTCCTGACTTTC. Translation: CASSRTGGSGANVLTF. The complete variable domain, with remaining parts taken from reference TRBV5-4 and TRBJ2-6, reads ETGVTQSPTHLIKTRGQQVTLRCSSQSGHNTVSWYQQALGQGPQFIFQYYREEENGRGNFPPRFSGLQFPNYSSELNVNALELDDSALYLCASSRTGGSGANVLTFGAGSRLTVL.

The chain couples TRBV3-1 (or the pseudogene TRBV3-2) to TRBJ2-5, with 8 bases matching TRBD1. This CDR3 has 15 residues. Germline-derived CDR1 and CDR2 are LGHDT and YNNKEL (reference sequence). V shed 5 bases and J 4 bases; nucleotides not matched to a gene: 9. The DNA for the CDR3 is TGTGCCAGCAGCGGATATGGGACAGGCGCAGAGACCCAGTACTTC. Protein product: CASSGYGTGAETQYF.

The chain has TRBV12-3 or TRBV12-4 and TRBJ2-5; maybe TRBD1 (6 bases). The V and J ends lost 5 bases and 5 bases respectively, with 12 bases between them. The CDR3 contains 13 residues. CDR3 sequence reads: CASSPDRTETQYF. Here the CDR3 DNA reads TGTGCCAGCAGTCCTGACAGGACCGAGACCCAGTACTTC.

V and J are TRBV4-3 and TRBJ2-3; 9 bases line up with TRBD2. Losses at the gene ends were 4 bases for V and 4 bases for J; bases not matched to a gene: 9. The germline CDR1 and CDR2 sequences are LGHNA and YSLEER. This CDR3 spans 16 amino acids. The CDR3: CASSRLSGSKADTQYF. As DNA, the CDR3 is TGCGCCAGCAGCCGCCTTAGCGGGAGTAAGGCAGATACGCAGTATTTT.

J is TRBJ2-3 and V is TRBV12-3 or TRBV12-4; a possible D gene is TRBD1 (5 bases). V lost 8 bases, J lost 4 bases, and 10 bases lay in between. The CDR3 is 12 amino acids. Written as DNA, the CDR3 is TGTGCCAGCCGACAGCTTTCAGATACGCAGTATTTT. Translating gives CASRQLSDTQYF.

The V gene is TRBV13, the J gene TRBJ2-5, with TRBD2 matching over 7 bases. The junction had 12 bases not matched to a gene; V was cut back by 6 bases and J by 5 bases. CDR3 size: 15 residues. Per the germline V gene, CDR1 is PRHDT and CDR2 is FYEKMQ (reference sequence). The CDR3 DNA reads TGTGCCAGCAGGCTGGGAGGGAGGGCAGATGAGACCCAGTACTTC. Translation: CASRLGGRADETQYF.

The gene calls are TRBV19 and TRBJ1-6; 7 positions agree with TRBD1. V was clipped by 6 bases and J by 5 bases; unmatched bases: 4. CDR3 size: 14 residues. CDR1 LNHDA and CDR2 SQIVND come from the germline V gene (reference sequence). In nucleotides, the CDR3 is TGTGCCAGTAGACGGGACAGCCATAATTCACCCCTCCACTTT. Its translation is CASRRDSHNSPLHF.